Sequencing of this TCR beta chain was carried out in a study of neurological immune-mediated disorders (dated by TCRdb to between 2018 and 2020). A note on the overall study: Peripheral blood TCR-beta repertoires from patients with HTLV-I-associated myelopathy (HAM/TSP), patients with multiple sclerosis, and healthy controls were compared in the study using UMI-based sequencing. Longitudinal HAM/TSP and healthy donors were sampled at 3 time-points each (roughly 3-45 month intervals). The roughly 100 TCR-beta libraries covered PBMC samples along with longitudinal samples, technical triplicates, and paired sorted CD4+ and CD8+ T-cell subsets. The cohort comprised 60 to 75 subjects: some 15 HAM/TSP patients, some 34 multiple sclerosis patients and approximately 20 healthy controls. What the authors observed across the whole study: TCR clonal expansion was highest in HAM/TSP patients and lowest in MS patients, with MS patients falling below even healthy controls. No identical CDR3 amino acid sequences were found to be shared among expanded clones across subjects, suggesting that TCR-beta repertoires were private in all groups.

V lost 2 bases and J lost 5 bases, and the count of bases not matched to a germline gene is 11. The germline V gene (reference sequence) provides CDR1 SEHNR and CDR2 FQNEAQ. The CDR3 numbers 16 residues from cysteine through phenylalanine. CDR3 DNA is the only sequence kept; it has 48 bases, read in frame from the first base. cDNA was synthesized by template-switch 5'RACE using a primer carrying a 10-nucleotide random unique molecular identifier by which each TCR transcript was tagged. Every sequencing run yielded over 190 million TCR-beta sequences covering 15-18 subjects. The RNeasy kit was used for extraction of total RNA. The KAPA Real-time Library Amplification kit was used to amplify TCR-beta VDJ regions with primers targeting the TCR constant region and the 5'RACE anchor. A first PCR added sample indexes and Illumina adaptors, and a second PCR then raised library yield. After Ampure bead purification, the roughly 650 bp TCR product was size-selected on a 2% E-gel SizeSelection system. Before pooling, library quality was checked on a Bioanalyzer, concentration was measured with Qubit, and libraries were quantified with the Kapa Library Quantification kit. Libraries were sequenced paired-end 2 x 150 bp on an Illumina HiSeq 2500. To increase sequence diversity, roughly 23-30% phiX was spiked into each library pool. The original pipeline was this. Quality-filtered reads were processed with the UMI-based MiGEC pipeline, which removed over 85% of raw TCR sequences during error correction. IMGT germline references were used for aligning VDJ genes, and each clonotype was defined as a unique CDR3 amino acid sequence together with its V-J genes. Clonal expansion, Shannon diversity and CDR3 relatedness were evaluated with VDJtools (CalcPairwiseDistances, ClusterSamples), while phylogenetic trees were built in CLCbio workbench. Expanded clones were defined as having at least 8 unique UMIs, based on coefficient-of-variation modelling across technical triplicates. The raw public data were reprocessed by TCRdb itself: fastp quality trimming at Q25, MiXCR clonotype calling, in-frame beta chains only. Entries are consolidated by CDR3 protein sequence, retaining the most common genes and DNA. The authors' filters were not applied to this entry. The sample includes more than 95,000 distinct CDR3 sequences, with approximately 10% observed a single time. Around 3.1% of the sample is taken by the ten largest.

According to the study, the label for this sample's time point signals: longitudinal time-point 3. Unsorted PBMC libraries were generated from 2 million PBMCs stored in RNAlater at -80 °C until RNA extraction. Peripheral blood was subjected to Ficoll-Hypaque density gradient centrifugation to isolate PBMCs, which were then cryopreserved in liquid nitrogen. The table lists this clonotype with many counts. The clone's antigen remains unknown. Qualities for individual bases were not recorded, and no much larger clone is one base off. This receptor chain uses TRBV7-9 and TRBJ1-2; the central 7 bases match TRBD1. The sequence was collected from a female donor with HTLV-1-associated myelopathy (HAM/TSP). The sample taken for sequencing was PBMCs. The DNA reads as follows: TGTGCCAGCAGCTTATGGGGCAGTCCGGGACAGTATGGCTACACCTTC. Its protein reads: CASSLWGSPGQYGYTF.